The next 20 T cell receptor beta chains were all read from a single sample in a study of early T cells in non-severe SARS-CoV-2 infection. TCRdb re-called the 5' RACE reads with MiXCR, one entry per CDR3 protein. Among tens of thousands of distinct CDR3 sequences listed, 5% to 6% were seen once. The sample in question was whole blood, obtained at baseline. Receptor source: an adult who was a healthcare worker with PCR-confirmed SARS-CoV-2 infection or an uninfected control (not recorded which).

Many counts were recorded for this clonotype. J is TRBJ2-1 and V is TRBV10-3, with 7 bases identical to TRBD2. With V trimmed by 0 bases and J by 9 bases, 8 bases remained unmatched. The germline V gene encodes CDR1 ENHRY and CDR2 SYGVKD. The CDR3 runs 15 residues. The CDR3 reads CAISESGRTLIEQFF. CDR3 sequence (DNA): TGTGCCATCAGTGAGTCCGGGAGGACTCTTATTGAGCAGTTCTTC.

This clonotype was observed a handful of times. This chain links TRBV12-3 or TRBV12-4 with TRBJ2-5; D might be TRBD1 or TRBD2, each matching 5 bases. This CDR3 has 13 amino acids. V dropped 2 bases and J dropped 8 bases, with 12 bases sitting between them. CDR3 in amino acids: CASSLRGAGTQYF. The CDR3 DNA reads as TGTGCCAGCAGTTTAAGGGGAGCAGGAACCCAGTACTTC.

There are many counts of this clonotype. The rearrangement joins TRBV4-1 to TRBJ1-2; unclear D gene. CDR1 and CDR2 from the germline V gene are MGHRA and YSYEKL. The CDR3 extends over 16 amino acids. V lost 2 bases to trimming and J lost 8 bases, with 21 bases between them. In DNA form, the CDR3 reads TGCGCCAGCAGCCAACCTCAGAGGGCTCAGAGAGACGGCTACACCTTC. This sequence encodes CASSQPQRAQRDGYTF.

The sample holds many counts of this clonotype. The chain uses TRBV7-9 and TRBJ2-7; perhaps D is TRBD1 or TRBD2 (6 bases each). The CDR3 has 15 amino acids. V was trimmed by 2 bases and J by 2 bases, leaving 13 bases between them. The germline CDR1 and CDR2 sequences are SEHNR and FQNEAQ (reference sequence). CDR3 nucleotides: TGTGCCAGCAGCTTAAGGGGGGCTATGCCCTACGAGCAGTACTTC. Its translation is CASSLRGAMPYEQYF.

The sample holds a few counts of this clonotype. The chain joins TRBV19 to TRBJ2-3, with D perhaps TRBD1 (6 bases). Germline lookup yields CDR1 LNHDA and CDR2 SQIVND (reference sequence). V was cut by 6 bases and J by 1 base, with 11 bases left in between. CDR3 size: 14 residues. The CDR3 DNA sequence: TGTGCCAGTAGCAGACAGGAGGGCACAGATACGCAGTATTTT. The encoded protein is CASSRQEGTDTQYF.

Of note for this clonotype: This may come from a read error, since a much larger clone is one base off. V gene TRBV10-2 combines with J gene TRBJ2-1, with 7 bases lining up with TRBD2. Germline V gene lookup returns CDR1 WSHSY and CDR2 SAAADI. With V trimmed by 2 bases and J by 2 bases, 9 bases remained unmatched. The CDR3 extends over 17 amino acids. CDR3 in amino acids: CASSEVDLGTTYNEQFF. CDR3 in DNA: TGCGCCAGCAGTGAGGTAGACCTCGGGACTACCTACAATGAGCAGTTCTTC.

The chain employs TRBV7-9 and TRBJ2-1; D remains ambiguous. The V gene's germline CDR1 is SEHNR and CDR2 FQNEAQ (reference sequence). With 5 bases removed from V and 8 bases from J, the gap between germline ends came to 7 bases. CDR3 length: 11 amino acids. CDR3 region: CASSPFDEQFF. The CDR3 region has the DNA TGTGCCAGCAGCCCATTTGATGAGCAGTTCTTC.

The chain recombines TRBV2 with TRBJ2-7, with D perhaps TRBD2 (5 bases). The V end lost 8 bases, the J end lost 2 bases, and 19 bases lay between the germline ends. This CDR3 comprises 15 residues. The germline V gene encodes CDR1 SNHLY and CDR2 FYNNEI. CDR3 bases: TGTGCCAGCCAAATCGGGAAGAGTGGTACCTACGAGCAGTACTTC. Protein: CASQIGKSGTYEQYF.

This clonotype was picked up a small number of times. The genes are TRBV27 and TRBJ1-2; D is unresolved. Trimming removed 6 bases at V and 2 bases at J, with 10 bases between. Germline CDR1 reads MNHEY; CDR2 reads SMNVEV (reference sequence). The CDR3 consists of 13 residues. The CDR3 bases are TGTGCCAGCAGCCCAACTTCGAACTATGGCTACACCTTC. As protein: CASSPTSNYGYTF.

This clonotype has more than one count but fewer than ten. The CDR3 loop is CASSLDRGVNEQFF. The CDR3 DNA sequence: TGTGCCAGCAGTTTGGACAGGGGCGTCAATGAGCAGTTCTTC. The chain combines TRBV6-5 with TRBJ2-1; 9 bases align to TRBD1. J lost 6 bases, V lost 4 bases, and 4 bases had no gene match. Germline CDR1 is MNHEY and CDR2 is SVGAGI. This CDR3 contains 14 residues.

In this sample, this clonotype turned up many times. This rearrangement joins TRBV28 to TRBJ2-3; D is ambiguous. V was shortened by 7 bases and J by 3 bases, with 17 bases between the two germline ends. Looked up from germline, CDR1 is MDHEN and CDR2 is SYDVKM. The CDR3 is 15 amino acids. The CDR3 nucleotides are TGTGCCAGCATCACCTTCGGTCCTGAGACAGATACGCAGTATTTT. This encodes CASITFGPETDTQYF.

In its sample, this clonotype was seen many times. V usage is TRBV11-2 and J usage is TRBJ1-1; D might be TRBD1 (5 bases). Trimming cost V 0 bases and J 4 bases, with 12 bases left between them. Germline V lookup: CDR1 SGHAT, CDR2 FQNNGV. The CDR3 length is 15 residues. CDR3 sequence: CASSLEGAPGTEAFF. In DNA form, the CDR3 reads TGTGCCAGCAGCTTAGAAGGGGCCCCAGGCACTGAAGCTTTCTTT.

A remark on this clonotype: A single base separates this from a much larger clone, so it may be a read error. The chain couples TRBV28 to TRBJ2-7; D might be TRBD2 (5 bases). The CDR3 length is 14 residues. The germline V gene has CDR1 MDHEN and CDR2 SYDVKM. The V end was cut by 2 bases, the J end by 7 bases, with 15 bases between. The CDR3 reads CASSLSGRGNEQYF. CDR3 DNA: TGTGCCAGCAGTTTAAGTGGACGGGGAAATGAGCAGTACTTC.

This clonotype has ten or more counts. The CDR3 DNA reads as TGTGCCAGCAGCCCCACAGGTCTGCCCGGGAGCTCCTACAATGAGCAGTTCTTC. Its protein is CASSPTGLPGSSYNEQFF. The chain is built from TRBV7-3 and TRBJ2-1; a weak D match, TRBD2 (6 bases). This CDR3 is 18 amino acids long. Deletions cut 5 bases from V and 0 bases from J, with 20 bases between. Germline CDR1 is SGHTA and CDR2 is FQGTGA.

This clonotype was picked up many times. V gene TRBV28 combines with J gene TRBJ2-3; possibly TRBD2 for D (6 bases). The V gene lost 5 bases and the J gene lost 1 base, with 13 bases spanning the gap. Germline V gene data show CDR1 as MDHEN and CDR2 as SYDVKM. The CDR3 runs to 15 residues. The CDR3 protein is CASSPRGGRTDTQYF. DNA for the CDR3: TGTGCCAGCAGTCCCCGGGGAGGTCGCACAGATACGCAGTATTTT.

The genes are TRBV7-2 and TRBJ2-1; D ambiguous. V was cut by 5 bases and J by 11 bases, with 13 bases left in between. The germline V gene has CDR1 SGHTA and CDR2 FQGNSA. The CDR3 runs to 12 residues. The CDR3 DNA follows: TGTGCCAGCAGCGGCCCGGGCCTCAAGCAGTTCTTC. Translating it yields CASSGPGLKQFF.

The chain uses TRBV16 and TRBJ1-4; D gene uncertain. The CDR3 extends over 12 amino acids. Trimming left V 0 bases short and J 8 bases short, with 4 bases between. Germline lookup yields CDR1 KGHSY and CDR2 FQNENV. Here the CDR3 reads CASSQSGEKLFF. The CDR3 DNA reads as TGTGCCAGCAGCCAATCAGGGGAAAAACTGTTTTTT.

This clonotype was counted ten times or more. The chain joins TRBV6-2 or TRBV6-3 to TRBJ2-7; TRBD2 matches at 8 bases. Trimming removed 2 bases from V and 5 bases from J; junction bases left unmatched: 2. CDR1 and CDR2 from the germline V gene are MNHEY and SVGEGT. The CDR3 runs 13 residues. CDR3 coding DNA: TGTGCCAGCAGTTACGCGGGAGGCAACGAGCAGTACTTC. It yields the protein CASSYAGGNEQYF.

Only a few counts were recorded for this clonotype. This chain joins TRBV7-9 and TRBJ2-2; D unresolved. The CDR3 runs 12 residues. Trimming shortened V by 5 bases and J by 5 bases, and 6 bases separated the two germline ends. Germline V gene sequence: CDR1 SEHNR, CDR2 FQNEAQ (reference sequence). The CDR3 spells CASSQFTGELFF. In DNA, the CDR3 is TGTGCCAGCAGCCAGTTTACCGGGGAGCTGTTTTTT.

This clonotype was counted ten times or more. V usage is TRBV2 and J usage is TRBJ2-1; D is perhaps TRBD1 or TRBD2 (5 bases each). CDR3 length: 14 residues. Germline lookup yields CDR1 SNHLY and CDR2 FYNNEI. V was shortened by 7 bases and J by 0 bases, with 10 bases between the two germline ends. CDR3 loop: CASTGTASYNEQFF. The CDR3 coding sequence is TGTGCCAGCACCGGGACGGCCTCCTACAATGAGCAGTTCTTC.